The 20 T cell receptor beta chains reported below all come from one sample, sequenced in a study of T-cell memory formation after mild COVID-19. TCRdb processed the 5' RACE reads anew with MiXCR; each CDR3 protein has one entry. Of more than 110,000 distinct CDR3 sequences in the sample, around 14% were seen once. The sequenced sample was PBMCs or a T cell subset sorted from them (not recorded which). The receptors stem from an adult woman who had mild COVID-19 (a few samples of this study predate the infection). Cell type and time point are not known.

V usage is TRBV12-3 or TRBV12-4 and J usage is TRBJ2-1, with D tentatively TRBD1 or TRBD2 (7 bases each). The CDR3 covers 14 residues. V lost 6 bases and J 8 bases, leaving 17 bases between the germline ends. CDR3 coding DNA: TGTGCCAGCAGCCCCGGCCCAGGGGGGGATGAGCAGTTCTTC. This encodes CASSPGPGGDEQFF.

This clonotype was counted between two and nine times. The CDR3 region is CASRLGYSNQPQHF. The CDR3 DNA is TGTGCCAGCAGATTGGGATATAGCAATCAGCCCCAGCATTTT. This sequence joins TRBV7-8 and TRBJ1-5, with no clear D. CDR3 length equals 14 residues. Germline V CDR1 and CDR2: SGHVS, FQNEAQ. The V and J ends lost 6 bases and 0 bases respectively, with 9 bases between them. The whole variable domain, filled in from reference TRBV7-8 and TRBJ1-5, reads GAGVSQSPRYKVAKRGQDVALRCDPISGHVSLFWYQQALGQGPEFLTYFQNEAQLDKSGLPSDRFFAERPEGSVSTLKIQRTQQEDSAVYLCASRLGYSNQPQHFGDGTRLSIL.

In its sample, this clonotype was seen a few times. The rearrangement joins TRBV6-6 to TRBJ1-1; no clear D gene. Germline assignment: CDR1 MNHNY and CDR2 SVGAGI (reference sequence). Trimming took 2 bases from V and 7 from J, leaving 11 bases between them. The length of the CDR3 is 13 residues. CDR3 sequence: CASSYPLLDEAFF. Written as DNA, the CDR3 is TGTGCCAGCAGTTACCCTCTTCTTGATGAAGCTTTCTTT.

This clonotype was detected a few times. This chain connects TRBV20-1 to TRBJ2-7; weak D call: TRBD1 (6 bases). CDR3 length: 16 residues. CDR1 is DFQATT, CDR2 SNEGSKA, per germline (reference sequence). Trimming shortened V by 3 bases and J by 3 bases, and 21 bases separated the two germline ends. The CDR3 reads CSASSMGAATNYEQYF. The CDR3 DNA is TGCAGTGCTAGCTCAATGGGGGCGGCGACCAACTACGAGCAGTACTTC.

This clonotype showed up just once. The CDR3 ends on some other residue instead of the conserved phenylalanine or tryptophan, so this is likely a read error. Here the CDR3 DNA reads TGTGCCAGCGTCCCGCGGCCGGGACTAGCGGTCTACGAGCAGTACTTA. It codes for CASVPRPGLAVYEQYL. V is TRBV5-6 and J is TRBJ2-7; 11 positions agree with TRBD2. The V and J ends lost 7 bases and 3 bases, in that order; junction bases with no gene match: 12. Germline V gene data show CDR1 as SGHDT and CDR2 as YYEEEE. The CDR3 is 16 amino acids.

This clonotype was observed many times. This chain connects TRBV7-3 to TRBJ2-2, with D hard to call. Germline lookup yields CDR1 SGHTA and CDR2 FQGTGA. This CDR3 spans 13 amino acids. The V end lost 5 bases, the J end lost 2 bases, and 6 bases lay between the germline ends. The CDR3 is CASSRDNTGELFF. CDR3 in DNA: TGTGCCAGCAGCCGTGACAACACCGGGGAGCTGTTTTTT.

J is TRBJ1-2 and V is TRBV3-1; perhaps TRBD1 as D (6 bases). V was pared by 0 bases and J by 13 bases, with 12 bases between. CDR3 length: 12 amino acids. Germline lookup yields CDR1 LGHDT and CDR2 YNNKEL (reference sequence). This chain's CDR3 is CASSQDWDKITF. The CDR3 coding sequence is TGTGCCAGCAGCCAAGACTGGGACAAGATCACCTTC.

This clonotype has at least ten counts. The rearrangement uses TRBV24-1 and TRBJ1-1; no clear D. With 0 bases removed from V and 4 bases from J, the gap between germline ends came to 5 bases. Germline V gene data show CDR1 as KGHDR and CDR2 as SFDVKD. The length of the CDR3 is 13 residues. CDR3 coding DNA: TGTGCCACCAGTGATTTGCGGGGCACTGAAGCTTTCTTT. Its protein product is CATSDLRGTEAFF.

The sample holds a few counts of this clonotype. The chain joins TRBV5-4 to TRBJ2-3; D unresolved. Deletions cut 4 bases from V and 2 bases from J, with 17 bases between. Germline V gene lookup returns CDR1 SGHNT and CDR2 YYREEE (reference sequence). The CDR3 length is 16 residues. CDR3 nucleotide sequence: TGTGCCAGCAGCCACTGGCGGAGTGGGTTCACAGATACGCAGTATTTT. Its translation is CASSHWRSGFTDTQYF.

This clonotype was seen many times. The V gene is TRBV6-2 or TRBV6-3, the J gene TRBJ2-7; D is unclear. The V end was cut by 8 bases, the J end by 1 base, with 3 bases between. Germline lookup yields CDR1 MNHEY and CDR2 SVGEGT. CDR3 size: 10 residues. The CDR3 loop reads CASGSYEQYF. The CDR3 coding sequence is TGTGCCAGCGGGTCCTACGAGCAGTACTTC.

This clonotype was recorded at least ten times. The J gene is TRBJ1-5, the V gene TRBV12-3 or TRBV12-4, with 11 nucleotides matching TRBD1. The CDR3 spans 14 residues. V trimming: 5 bases; J trimming: 6 bases; junction bases outside the gene matches: 3. CDR3 in amino acids: CASSQGQGAQPQHF. As DNA, the CDR3 is TGTGCCAGCAGTCAAGGACAGGGGGCTCAGCCCCAGCATTTT.

This clonotype was counted between two and nine times. The V and J genes are TRBV7-6 and TRBJ1-1; 7 bases agree with TRBD1. J lost 2 bases, V lost 1 base, and 10 bases had no gene match. Germline CDR1 SGHVS, CDR2 FNYEAQ. The CDR3 is made up of 17 amino acids. CDR3 in amino acids: CASSLGWGRGTNTEAFF. CDR3 in DNA: TGTGCCAGCAGCTTAGGGTGGGGCAGGGGGACCAACACTGAAGCTTTCTTT.

This clonotype occurred a few times. This chain connects TRBV19 to TRBJ2-7; D remains ambiguous. The germline gives CDR1 LNHDA, CDR2 SQIVND (reference sequence). V was pared by 3 bases and J by 2 bases, with 14 bases between. This CDR3 has 15 residues. For the CDR3, the DNA is TGTGCCAGTAGTATCGACGCAGGTGGTGCCTACGAGCAGTACTTC. Amino acids: CASSIDAGGAYEQYF.

Remarks on this clonotype: Sequence at one end of the junction differs from germline and may be a read error. This chain uses TRBV9 with TRBJ2-5, with D perhaps given as TRBD1 or TRBD2 (5 bases each). The germline gives CDR1 SGDLS, CDR2 YYNGEE. This CDR3 contains 14 residues. Here the CDR3 reads CASSNSGPKENQYF. The CDR3 nucleotides read TGTGCCAGCAGCAATTCGGGGCCAAAAGAGAACCAGTACTTC.

The chain employs TRBV7-8 and TRBJ2-2; TRBD1 matches at 7 bases. Germline loops: CDR1 SGHVS, CDR2 FQNEAQ. The CDR3 spans 18 residues. The ends lost 4 bases at V and 0 bases at J; junction bases unmatched: 11. The DNA for the CDR3 is TGTGCCAGCAGCTGGGCCGGGACAGCTTACGCGAACACCGGGGAGCTGTTTTTT. Translation gives CASSWAGTAYANTGELFF. Full variable domain (remainder filled in from reference TRBV7-8 and TRBJ2-2): GAGVSQSPRYKVAKRGQDVALRCDPISGHVSLFWYQQALGQGPEFLTYFQNEAQLDKSGLPSDRFFAERPEGSVSTLKIQRTQQEDSAVYLCASSWAGTAYANTGELFFGEGSRLTVL.

Comments on this clonotype: Relative to the germline gene, one junction end is altered; a read error may explain this. The chain is built from TRBV7-9 and TRBJ1-4; tentatively, D is TRBD1 (5 bases). The CDR3 has 17 amino acids. From germline, CDR1 is SEHNR and CDR2 FQNEAQ (reference sequence). CDR3 in amino acids: CASSLDLDSSTDEKLFF. The CDR3 region has the DNA TGTGCCAGCAGCTTAGACCTCGACAGTTCAACTGATGAAAAACTGTTTTTT.

This clonotype was seen more than once but under ten times. Here the CDR3 reads CASSLFAGDTQYF. The CDR3 DNA reads as TGTGCCAGCAGCTTGTTCGCGGGAGATACGCAGTATTTT. The V and J genes are TRBV5-5 and TRBJ2-3; possibly TRBD2 for D (5 bases). This CDR3 region has 13 residues. Germline V CDR1 and CDR2: SGHKS, YYEKEE (reference sequence). V was clipped by 1 base and J by 5 bases, with 8 bases between them.

This clonotype has only a few counts. The chain combines TRBV4-2 with TRBJ1-4, with no clear D. Germline V gene sequence: CDR1 LGHNA, CDR2 YNFKEQ. The CDR3 is 14 amino acids. The V end was cut by 5 bases, the J end by 5 bases, with 12 bases between. The CDR3 nucleotides are TGTGCCAGCAGCTTCTCAGGCTGGAATGAAAAACTGTTTTTT. This sequence encodes CASSFSGWNEKLFF.

V and J are TRBV9 and TRBJ2-5; either TRBD1 or TRBD2 may supply D (5 bases each). CDR1 is SGDLS and CDR2 is YYNGEE in the germline V gene. The CDR3 is 14 amino acids. V was clipped by 1 base and J by 0 bases, with 7 bases between them. The CDR3 loop is CASSVMGDQETQYF. The CDR3 DNA follows: TGTGCCAGCAGCGTAATGGGGGACCAAGAGACCCAGTACTTC.

This clonotype was observed a few times. The J gene is TRBJ2-2, the V gene TRBV29-1, with D possibly matching TRBD2 (6 bases). The CDR3 totals 14 residues. Trimming left V 7 bases short and J 0 bases short, with 12 bases between. Per the germline V gene, CDR1 is SQVTM and CDR2 is ANQGSEA. The DNA for the CDR3 is TGCAGCGCGGAGGGGCTAGCGAACACCGGGGAGCTGTTTTTT. Amino acid sequence: CSAEGLANTGELFF.